The rows below give T cell receptor beta chains drawn from one sample of a study of cytomegalovirus exposure and HLA in healthy donors. Method: immunoSEQ multiplex PCR; TCRdb's copy keeps in-frame clones and lacks some. The sample carries about 190,000 clones, about 69% recorded once. What was sequenced was PBMCs. These receptors came from a man aged 25-45 years in good health and CMV-seropositive. Both conserved end residues are part of each CDR3. Each record gives: clone size, J gene, V gene, D gene, CDR3 protein, CDR3 DNA. D genes are given only for firm matches. Size tells how often a clone was seen (once, few, many) or the class of an expanded clone, and some rows leave it out.

clone size: few
J gene: TRBJ2-2
V gene: TRBV29-1
D gene: -
CDR3 protein: CSVGGGNTGELFF
CDR3 DNA: TGCAGCGTTGGAGGTGGAAACACCGGGGAGCTGTTTTTT

clone size: -
J gene: TRBJ1-5
V gene: TRBV27
D gene: -
CDR3 protein: CAGQRPTCIRLYSNQPQHF
CDR3 DNA: TGTGCCGGACAGAGGCCCACTTGTATCCGGCTCTATAGCAATCAGCCCCAGCATTTT

clone size: -
J gene: TRBJ1-4
V gene: TRBV27
D gene: TRBD1
CDR3 protein: CASSTQGQTAGEKLFF
CDR3 DNA: TGTGCCAGCAGTACCCAGGGACAGACCGCGGGAGAAAAACTGTTTTTT

clone size: -
J gene: TRBJ2-4
V gene: TRBV5-1
D gene: TRBD2
CDR3 protein: CASSVGTSGKNIQYF
CDR3 DNA: TGCGCCAGCAGCGTCGGAACTAGCGGTAAAAACATTCAGTACTTC

clone size: -
J gene: TRBJ2-1
V gene: TRBV28
D gene: TRBD2
CDR3 protein: CASSLAGGGRNEQFF
CDR3 DNA: TGTGCCAGCAGTTTAGCGGGAGGCGGAAGAAATGAGCAGTTCTTC

clone size: -
J gene: TRBJ1-4
V gene: TRBV10-1
D gene: TRBD1
CDR3 protein: CASRAGGPNEKLFF
CDR3 DNA: TGCGCCAGCAGAGCAGGGGGCCCTAATGAAAAACTGTTTTTT

clone size: few
J gene: TRBJ1-2
V gene: TRBV5-1
D gene: -
CDR3 protein: CASGPMSGNYGYTF
CDR3 DNA: TGCGCCAGCGGGCCCATGAGCGGTAACTATGGCTACACCTTC

clone size: -
J gene: TRBJ2-2
V gene: TRBV6-1
D gene: -
CDR3 protein: CASSEHAGNTGELFF
CDR3 DNA: TGTGCCAGCAGTGAGCATGCAGGGAACACCGGGGAGCTGTTTTTT

clone size: -
J gene: TRBJ1-1
V gene: TRBV7-9
D gene: -
CDR3 protein: CASSLSPAGEDTEAFF
CDR3 DNA: TGTGCCAGCAGCTTATCTCCCGCGGGGGAGGACACTGAAGCTTTCTTT

clone size: -
J gene: TRBJ2-7
V gene: TRBV5-1
D gene: -
CDR3 protein: CASSLASPAGFNEQYF
CDR3 DNA: TGCGCCAGCAGCTTGGCCAGCCCCGCCGGGTTCAACGAGCAGTACTTC

clone size: -
J gene: TRBJ1-2
V gene: TRBV6-1
D gene: -
CDR3 protein: CASSDLRDTGYTF
CDR3 DNA: TGTGCCAGCAGTGACCTCCGGGACACCGGCTACACCTTC

clone size: -
J gene: TRBJ1-5
V gene: TRBV18
D gene: -
CDR3 protein: CASPPCQPQHF
CDR3 DNA: TGTGCCAGCCCTCCCTGTCAGCCCCAGCATTTT

clone size: once
J gene: TRBJ1-2
V gene: TRBV5-6
D gene: TRBD1
CDR3 protein: CASSPYRGGNYGYTF
CDR3 DNA: TGTGCCAGCAGTCCCTACAGGGGGGGTAACTATGGCTACACCTTC

clone size: -
J gene: TRBJ1-5
V gene: TRBV19
D gene: -
CDR3 protein: CASSILFDQPQHF
CDR3 DNA: TGTGCCAGTAGTATACTGTTCGATCAGCCCCAGCATTTT

clone size: -
J gene: TRBJ1-6
V gene: TRBV29-1
D gene: TRBD1
CDR3 protein: CSVRDSDPNSPLHF
CDR3 DNA: TGCAGCGTTCGGGACAGTGATCCTAATTCACCCCTCCACTTT

clone size: few
J gene: TRBJ2-5
V gene: TRBV7-2
D gene: TRBD2
CDR3 protein: CASSLTAGAGETQYF
CDR3 DNA: TGTGCCAGCAGCTTAACAGCGGGAGCCGGGGAGACCCAGTACTTC

clone size: -
J gene: TRBJ2-1
V gene: TRBV30
D gene: TRBD1
CDR3 protein: CAWSTSGTGNEQFF
CDR3 DNA: TGTGCCTGGAGTACTTCCGGGACAGGCAATGAGCAGTTCTTC

clone size: -
J gene: TRBJ1-2
V gene: TRBV6-1
D gene: -
CDR3 protein: CASSRRRGEYGYTF
CDR3 DNA: TGTGCCAGCAGTCGTCGACGGGGAGAGTATGGCTACACCTTC

clone size: -
J gene: TRBJ2-2
V gene: TRBV4-2
D gene: TRBD2
CDR3 protein: CASSQGAGEANTGELFF
CDR3 DNA: TGTGCCAGCAGCCAAGGAGCGGGAGAAGCGAACACCGGGGAGCTGTTTTTT

clone size: -
J gene: TRBJ2-7
V gene: TRBV29-1
D gene: TRBD2
CDR3 protein: CSREGMNYEQYF
CDR3 DNA: TGCAGTCGGGAGGGAATGAACTACGAGCAGTACTTC

clone size: -
J gene: TRBJ2-7
V gene: TRBV10-3
D gene: -
CDR3 protein: CAISEAPGSSYEQYF
CDR3 DNA: TGTGCCATCAGTGAGGCCCCCGGGAGCTCCTACGAGCAGTACTTC

clone size: -
J gene: TRBJ1-6
V gene: TRBV7-8
D gene: TRBD1
CDR3 protein: CASSLVGGRGANNSPLHF
CDR3 DNA: TGTGCCAGCAGCTTAGTTGGCGGCAGGGGGGCAAATAATTCACCCCTCCACTTT

clone size: -
J gene: TRBJ2-7
V gene: TRBV29-1
D gene: TRBD2
CDR3 protein: CSAGTSGSYEQYF
CDR3 DNA: TGCAGCGCCGGGACTAGCGGATCCTACGAGCAGTACTTC

clone size: -
J gene: TRBJ2-1
V gene: TRBV10-1
D gene: TRBD2
CDR3 protein: CATSSSGSVNEQFF
CDR3 DNA: TGCGCCACCTCATCTAGCGGGAGTGTCAATGAGCAGTTCTTC

clone size: -
J gene: TRBJ2-7
V gene: TRBV7-9
D gene: TRBD2
CDR3 protein: CASSLGTTPYEQYF
CDR3 DNA: TGTGCCAGCAGCCTCGGGACTACCCCCTACGAGCAGTACTTC

clone size: once
J gene: TRBJ1-6
V gene: TRBV7-2
D gene: TRBD1
CDR3 protein: CASSLRTGTNSPLHF
CDR3 DNA: TGTGCCAGCAGCTTACGGACAGGGACTAATTCACCCCTCCACTTT

clone size: -
J gene: TRBJ2-3
V gene: TRBV9
D gene: TRBD2
CDR3 protein: CASSVGVAGGHTDTQYF
CDR3 DNA: TGTGCCAGCAGCGTAGGGGTCGCGGGGGGGCACACAGATACGCAGTATTTT

clone size: -
J gene: TRBJ1-4
V gene: TRBV7-9
D gene: -
CDR3 protein: CASSLALAGANEKLFF
CDR3 DNA: TGTGCCAGCAGCTTAGCGCTTGCAGGGGCTAATGAAAAACTGTTTTTT

clone size: -
J gene: TRBJ1-3
V gene: TRBV2
D gene: -
CDR3 protein: CASSDTGGIPSGNTIYF
CDR3 DNA: TGTGCCAGCAGTGATACGGGAGGCATCCCCTCTGGAAACACCATATATTTT

clone size: -
J gene: TRBJ2-2
V gene: TRBV6-5
D gene: TRBD1
CDR3 protein: CASSYLGQGYGELFF
CDR3 DNA: TGTGCCAGCAGTTACTTGGGACAGGGGTACGGGGAGCTGTTTTTT

clone size: once
J gene: TRBJ2-7
V gene: TRBV5-8
D gene: TRBD1
CDR3 protein: CASNRNQGVPYEQYF
CDR3 DNA: TGTGCCAGCAACAGAAACCAGGGGGTCCCCTACGAGCAGTACTTC

clone size: -
J gene: TRBJ1-2
V gene: TRBV2
D gene: -
CDR3 protein: CASSGESYGYTF
CDR3 DNA: TGTGCCAGCAGCGGGGAAAGTTATGGCTACACCTTC

clone size: -
J gene: TRBJ2-3
V gene: TRBV9
D gene: TRBD2
CDR3 protein: CASSAPGTSVTDTQYF
CDR3 DNA: TGTGCCAGCAGCGCCCCCGGGACTAGCGTCACAGATACGCAGTATTTT

clone size: -
J gene: TRBJ2-7
V gene: TRBV5-6
D gene: -
CDR3 protein: CASSLGEGYEQYF
CDR3 DNA: TGTGCCAGCAGCTTGGGAGAGGGCTACGAGCAGTACTTC

clone size: -
J gene: TRBJ1-4
V gene: TRBV4-1
D gene: TRBD1
CDR3 protein: CASSPPGGGQEKLFF
CDR3 DNA: TGCGCCAGCAGCCCTCCAGGGGGCGGTCAGGAAAAACTGTTTTTT

clone size: -
J gene: TRBJ2-5
V gene: TRBV5-4
D gene: -
CDR3 protein: CASSPRSRGTPSQETQYF
CDR3 DNA: TGTGCCAGCAGCCCTAGGTCCCGCGGGACTCCATCCCAAGAGACCCAGTACTTC

clone size: -
J gene: TRBJ2-3
V gene: TRBV5-6
D gene: -
CDR3 protein: CASSLGLLSQYF
CDR3 DNA: TGCGCCAGCAGCTTGGGACTCCTGTCTCAGTATTTT

clone size: few
J gene: TRBJ1-2
V gene: TRBV5-6
D gene: TRBD1
CDR3 protein: CASSPLRGYGYTF
CDR3 DNA: TGTGCCAGCAGCCCCCTCAGGGGGTACGGCTACACCTTC

clone size: -
J gene: TRBJ2-3
V gene: TRBV7-3
D gene: TRBD2
CDR3 protein: CASRVSRELVNTQYF
CDR3 DNA: TGTGCCAGCAGGGTCTCGCGGGAGTTGGTGAATACGCAGTATTTT

clone size: -
J gene: TRBJ2-1
V gene: TRBV7-2
D gene: -
CDR3 protein: CASSLGPSSYNEQFF
CDR3 DNA: TGTGCCAGCAGCTTAGGGCCTAGCTCCTACAATGAGCAGTTCTTC

clone size: -
J gene: TRBJ1-3
V gene: TRBV13
D gene: TRBD1
CDR3 protein: CASSLMFSGQAGGNTIYF
CDR3 DNA: TGTGCCAGCAGCTTAATGTTTTCCGGACAGGCGGGCGGAAACACCATATATTTT

clone size: -
J gene: TRBJ1-1
V gene: TRBV7-9
D gene: -
CDR3 protein: CSSSLQDTEAFF
CDR3 DNA: TGTTCCAGCAGCCTCCAGGACACTGAAGCTTTCTTT

clone size: -
J gene: TRBJ2-7
V gene: TRBV9
D gene: TRBD2
CDR3 protein: CASSVDGTSGAVLRQYF
CDR3 DNA: TGTGCCAGCAGCGTAGATGGGACTAGCGGGGCCGTGCTAAGGCAGTACTTC

clone size: -
J gene: TRBJ1-4
V gene: TRBV5-5
D gene: -
CDR3 protein: CASSLDGGRYEKLFF
CDR3 DNA: TGTGCCAGCAGCTTGGACGGGGGACGGTATGAAAAACTGTTTTTT

clone size: -
J gene: TRBJ1-1
V gene: TRBV7-9
D gene: -
CDR3 protein: CASSYTGKSDTEAFF
CDR3 DNA: TGTGCCAGCAGCTACACAGGGAAGAGTGACACTGAAGCTTTCTTT

clone size: -
J gene: TRBJ1-1
V gene: TRBV9
D gene: -
CDR3 protein: CASSPQVGRGEAFF
CDR3 DNA: TGTGCCAGCAGCCCCCAGGTAGGAAGGGGTGAAGCTTTCTTT

clone size: -
J gene: TRBJ1-6
V gene: TRBV6-5
D gene: TRBD1
CDR3 protein: CASSYSDRGDSPLHF
CDR3 DNA: TGTGCCAGCAGTTACTCGGACAGGGGAGATTCACCCCTCCACTTT

clone size: -
J gene: TRBJ2-5
V gene: TRBV7-3
D gene: TRBD2
CDR3 protein: CASSLTGAGGGETQYF
CDR3 DNA: TGTGCCAGCAGCTTAACGGGAGCGGGAGGGGGCGAGACCCAGTACTTC

clone size: -
J gene: TRBJ2-1
V gene: TRBV7-9
D gene: TRBD1
CDR3 protein: CASSQRGTGYNEQFF
CDR3 DNA: TGTGCCAGCAGCCAAAGAGGGACAGGGTACAATGAGCAGTTCTTC

clone size: -
J gene: TRBJ1-1
V gene: TRBV7-3
D gene: -
CDR3 protein: CASSEGVNTEAFF
CDR3 DNA: TGTGCCAGCAGTGAAGGGGTGAACACTGAAGCTTTCTTT

clone size: few
J gene: TRBJ1-1
V gene: TRBV9
D gene: -
CDR3 protein: CASSASSGVFEAFF
CDR3 DNA: TGTGCCAGCAGCGCATCTTCGGGGGTTTTTGAAGCTTTCTTT

clone size: -
J gene: TRBJ2-7
V gene: TRBV27
D gene: TRBD1
CDR3 protein: CASSLFGTAYEQYF
CDR3 DNA: TGTGCCAGCAGTTTATTCGGGACAGCCTACGAGCAGTACTTC

clone size: few
J gene: TRBJ2-3
V gene: TRBV14
D gene: -
CDR3 protein: CASSLTSSRRDTQYF
CDR3 DNA: TGTGCCAGCAGCCTAACTAGTTCCCGTAGAGATACGCAGTATTTT

clone size: -
J gene: TRBJ2-7
V gene: TRBV7-9
D gene: -
CDR3 protein: CASTYDISLYEQYF
CDR3 DNA: TGTGCCAGCACCTACGACATAAGCCTCTACGAGCAGTACTTC

clone size: -
J gene: TRBJ2-7
V gene: TRBV28
D gene: -
CDR3 protein: CASRIHRTGNEQYF
CDR3 DNA: TGTGCCAGCCGTATACACCGAACAGGGAACGAGCAGTACTTC

clone size: once
J gene: TRBJ1-3
V gene: TRBV5-5
D gene: TRBD1
CDR3 protein: CASSSQGASGNTIYF
CDR3 DNA: TGTGCCAGCAGCTCGCAGGGGGCAAGTGGAAACACCATATATTTT

clone size: -
J gene: TRBJ2-5
V gene: TRBV19
D gene: TRBD2
CDR3 protein: CASSGRVAGEGETQYF
CDR3 DNA: TGTGCCAGTAGTGGGAGGGTAGCGGGAGAGGGAGAGACCCAGTACTTC